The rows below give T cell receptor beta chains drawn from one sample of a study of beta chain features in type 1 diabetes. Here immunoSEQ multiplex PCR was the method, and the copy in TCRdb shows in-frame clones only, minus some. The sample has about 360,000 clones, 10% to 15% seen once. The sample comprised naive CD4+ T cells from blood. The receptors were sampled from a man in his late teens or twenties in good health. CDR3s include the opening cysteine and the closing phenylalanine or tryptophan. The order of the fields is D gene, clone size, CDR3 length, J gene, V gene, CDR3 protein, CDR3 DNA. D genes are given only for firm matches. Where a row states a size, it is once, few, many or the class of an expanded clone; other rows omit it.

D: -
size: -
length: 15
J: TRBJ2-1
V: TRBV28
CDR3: CASSLSGASEDEQFF
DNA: TGTGCCAGCAGTTTATCAGGGGCCTCCGAAGATGAGCAGTTCTTC

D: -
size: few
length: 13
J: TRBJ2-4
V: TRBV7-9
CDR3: CASSLGLENIQYF
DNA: TGTGCCAGCAGCTTAGGACTAGAAAACATTCAGTACTTC

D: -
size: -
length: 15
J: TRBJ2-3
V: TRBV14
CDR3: CASSQDVGRTDTQYF
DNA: TGTGCCAGCAGCCAAGATGTAGGGAGAACAGATACGCAGTATTTT

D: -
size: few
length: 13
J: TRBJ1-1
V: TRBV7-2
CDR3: CASSLWMEAEAFF
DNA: TGTGCCAGCAGCTTATGGATGGAGGCTGAAGCTTTCTTT

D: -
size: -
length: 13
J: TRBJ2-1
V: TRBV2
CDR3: CASDRRRNNEQFF
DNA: TGTGCCAGCGACAGGCGGAGAAACAATGAGCAGTTCTTC

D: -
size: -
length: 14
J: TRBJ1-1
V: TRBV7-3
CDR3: CASSRGHANTEAFF
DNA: TGTGCCAGCAGTCGAGGACACGCGAACACTGAAGCTTTCTTT

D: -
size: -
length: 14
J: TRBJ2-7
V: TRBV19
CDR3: CASKVTRSGYEQYF
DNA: TGTGCCAGTAAAGTTACTCGGTCTGGCTACGAGCAGTACTTC

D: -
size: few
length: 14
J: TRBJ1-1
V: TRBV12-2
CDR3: CASRFQGWDTEAFF
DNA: TGTGCAAGTCGCTTTCAGGGATGGGACACTGAAGCTTTCTTT

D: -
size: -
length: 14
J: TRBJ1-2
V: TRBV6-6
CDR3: CASRQDLANYGYTF
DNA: TGTGCCAGCAGACAGGACCTTGCTAACTATGGCTACACCTTC

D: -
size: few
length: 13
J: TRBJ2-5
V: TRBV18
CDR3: CASSPGSLETQYF
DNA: TGTGCCAGCTCACCGGGCAGCCTGGAGACCCAGTACTTC

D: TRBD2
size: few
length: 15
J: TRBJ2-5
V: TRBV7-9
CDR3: CASSPELAGGQAQYF
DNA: TGTGCCAGCAGCCCCGAGCTAGCGGGAGGTCAGGCCCAGTACTTC

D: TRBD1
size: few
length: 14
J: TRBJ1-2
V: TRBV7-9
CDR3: CASSLGQGSYGYTF
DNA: TGTGCCAGCAGCTTAGGACAGGGATCTTATGGCTACACCTTC

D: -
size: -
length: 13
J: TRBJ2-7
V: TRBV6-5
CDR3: CASSYSSDYEQYF
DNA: TGTGCCAGCAGTTACTCATCTGACTACGAGCAGTACTTC

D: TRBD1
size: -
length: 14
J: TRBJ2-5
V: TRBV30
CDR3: CAWRTGGTMGTQYF
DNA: TGTGCCTGGAGGACAGGGGGCACGATGGGGACCCAGTACTTC

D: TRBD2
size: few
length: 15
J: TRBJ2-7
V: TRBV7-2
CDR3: CASSLGGGSVNEQYF
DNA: TGTGCCAGCAGCCTGGGGGGGGGTTCCGTCAACGAGCAGTACTTC

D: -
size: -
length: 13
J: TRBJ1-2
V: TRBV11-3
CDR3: CASSKQDSGPLTF
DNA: TGTGCCAGCAGCAAACAGGACAGCGGCCCTCTCACCTTC

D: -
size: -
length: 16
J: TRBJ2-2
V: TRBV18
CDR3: CASSPGPVPNTGELFF
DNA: TGTGCCAGCTCACCGGGGCCCGTACCGAACACCGGGGAGCTGTTTTTT

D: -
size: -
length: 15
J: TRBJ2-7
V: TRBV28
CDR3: CASSLRQVTHGEQYF
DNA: TGTGCCAGCAGTTTAAGGCAGGTGACCCATGGGGAGCAGTACTTC

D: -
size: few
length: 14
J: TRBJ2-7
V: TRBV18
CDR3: CASSPPPTSDEQYF
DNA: TGTGCCAGCTCACCACCCCCGACTAGTGACGAGCAGTACTTC

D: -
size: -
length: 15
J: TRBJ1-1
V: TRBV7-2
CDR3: CASSLYGSMNTEAFF
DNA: TGTGCCAGCAGCTTATATGGCTCAATGAACACTGAAGCTTTCTTT

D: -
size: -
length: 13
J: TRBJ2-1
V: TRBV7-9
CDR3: CASSLTLAYEQFF
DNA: TGTGCCAGCAGCTTGACTTTAGCGTATGAGCAGTTCTTC

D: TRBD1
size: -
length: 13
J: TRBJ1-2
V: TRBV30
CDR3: CAWSPTGDYGYTF
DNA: TGTGCCTGGAGTCCGACAGGGGATTATGGCTACACCTTC

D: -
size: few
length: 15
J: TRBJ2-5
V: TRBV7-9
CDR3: CASSLGTGSRETQYF
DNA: TGTGCCAGCAGCTTAGGGACGGGATCGCGGGAGACCCAGTACTTC

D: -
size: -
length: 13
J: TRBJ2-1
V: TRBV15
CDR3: CATSPRLNNEQFF
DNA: TGTGCCACCAGCCCCCGACTTAACAATGAGCAGTTCTTC

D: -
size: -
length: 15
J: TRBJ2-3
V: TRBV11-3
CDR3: CASSLAASVSDTQYF
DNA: TGTGCCAGCAGCTTAGCGGCTAGCGTCTCAGATACGCAGTATTTT

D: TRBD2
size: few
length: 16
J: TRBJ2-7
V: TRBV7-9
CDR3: CASSLTSGRLRVEQYF
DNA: TGTGCCAGCAGCCTGACTAGCGGGAGGTTGCGGGTCGAGCAGTACTTC

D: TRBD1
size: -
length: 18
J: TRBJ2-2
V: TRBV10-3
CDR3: CAISESGQGVLDTGELFF
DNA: TGTGCCATCAGTGAGTCGGGACAGGGGGTCTTGGACACCGGGGAGCTGTTTTTT

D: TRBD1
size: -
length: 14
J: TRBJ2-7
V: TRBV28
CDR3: CASSSGQLGSEQYF
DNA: TGTGCCAGCAGTTCGGGACAGCTAGGGTCCGAGCAGTACTTC

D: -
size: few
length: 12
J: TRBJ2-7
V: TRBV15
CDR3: CATSRLSYEQYF
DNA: TGTGCCACCAGCAGACTGTCCTACGAGCAGTACTTC

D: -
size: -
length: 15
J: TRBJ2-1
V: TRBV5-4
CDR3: CASSSPWGDYNEQFF
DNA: TGTGCCAGCAGCTCCCCCTGGGGGGACTACAATGAGCAGTTCTTC

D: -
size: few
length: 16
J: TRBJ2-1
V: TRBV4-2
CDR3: CASSQDGVHSYNEQFF
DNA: TGTGCCAGCAGCCAAGACGGGGTCCACTCCTACAATGAGCAGTTCTTC